A selection of T cell receptor beta chains follows, all from one sample in a study of regulatory T cells in long-lasting Graves disease. TCRdb re-derived calls from the multiplex PCR reads in MiXCR, one entry per CDR3 protein. The sample has more than 450,000 distinct CDR3 sequences, more than 10% seen once. Separately, the same data were catalogued under a study of T cells in Graves' hyperthyroidism and ophthalmopathy.

The specimen was peripheral blood mononuclear cells (PBMCs), collected at new diagnosis, from a patient treated with antithyroid drugs. Source of these receptors: a woman in her 30s with Graves disease. Both conserved end residues are part of each CDR3. Fields, in order: J gene, D gene, clone size, V gene, CDR3 DNA, CDR3 protein. The D gene is left open where the match is weak. Size is omitted from some rows. Given values are once, few, many or a class for expanded clones.

TRBJ1-4 | . | . | TRBV4-1 | TGCGCCAGCAGCCAAGATGAGTCTACTAATGAAAAACTGTTTTTT | CASSQDESTNEKLFF
TRBJ2-1 | TRBD2 | many | TRBV30 | TGTGCCTGGAGGGCTAGCGGGAGTGGAAATGAGCAGTTCTTC | CAWRASGSGNEQFF
TRBJ1-4 | TRBD1 | few | TRBV9 | TGTGCCAGCAGCACGGGACAGTGGAGGGAAAAACTGTTTTTT | CASSTGQWREKLFF
TRBJ1-4 | . | few | TRBV20-1 | TGCAGTGCCAGAAACCCTGGGGGAAATGAAAAACTGTTTTTT | CSARNPGGNEKLFF
TRBJ1-1 | TRBD1 | . | TRBV5-4 | TGTGCCAGCACCGTTGGAGGACAGGGGGGCCAAGCTTTCTTT | CASTVGGQGGQAFF
TRBJ1-1 | . | many | TRBV9 | TGTGCCAGCAGCGTAATCTTGGAGGGTGAAGCTTTCTTT | CASSVILEGEAFF
TRBJ2-1 | . | many | TRBV7-9 | TGTGCCAGCAGCTCCCCGGAGGTGCTTTGGCAGTTCTTC | CASSSPEVLWQFF
TRBJ2-1 | . | many | TRBV3-1 | TGTGCCAGCAGCCAAGTATCTAAATTTTACAATGAGCAGTTCTTC | CASSQVSKFYNEQFF
TRBJ2-7 | . | many | TRBV5-6 | TGTGCCAGCAGCTTCCGCGACAGGAGCTCCTACGAGCAGTACTTC | CASSFRDRSSYEQYF
TRBJ2-7 | TRBD2 | many | TRBV28 | TGTGCCAGCAGTTATAGCGGGAGGTCCTACGAGCAGTACTTC | CASSYSGRSYEQYF
TRBJ2-1 | . | many | TRBV30 | TGTGCCTGGAGTGTACCGGCACATTACAATGAGCAGTTCTTC | CAWSVPAHYNEQFF
TRBJ2-2 | . | . | TRBV19 | TGTGCCAGTAATCGGGGCACCGGGGAGCTGTTTTTT | CASNRGTGELFF
TRBJ2-1 | . | many | TRBV10-3 | TGTGCCATCAGTGAGTCTTGGATCAAAGAGAATGAGCAGTTCTTC | CAISESWIKENEQFF
TRBJ2-2 | . | many | TRBV11-3 | TGTGCCAGCAGCCTACGGGGGCACACCGGGGAGCTGTTTTTT | CASSLRGHTGELFF
TRBJ2-5 | . | many | TRBV6-2/TRBV6-3 | TGTGCCAGCAGTTCGAGGGTTCAGGGGACCCAGTACTTC | CASSSRVQGTQYF
TRBJ2-7 | . | few | TRBV5-1 | TGCGCCAGCAGCCGGAGGGACCGCCTGGGCGAGCAGTACTTC | CASSRRDRLGEQYF
TRBJ1-5 | . | many | TRBV12-3/TRBV12-4 | TGTGCCAGCAGCCGACAGAGCAATCAGCCCCAGCATTTT | CASSRQSNQPQHF
TRBJ2-2 | . | few | TRBV12-3/TRBV12-4 | TGTGCCAGCAGTCCCCCGTCGGTTGGTTGGACCGGGGAGCTGTTTTTT | CASSPPSVGWTGELFF
TRBJ1-1 | . | many | TRBV2 | TGTGCCAGCAGTGTTAGACAGTTGAACACTGAAGCTTTCTTT | CASSVRQLNTEAFF
TRBJ2-5 | TRBD2 | . | TRBV7-7 | TGTGCCAGCAGCTTTTTATCTAGCGGGAGGGCCTGGGAAGAGACCCAGTACTTC | CASSFLSSGRAWEETQYF
TRBJ2-1 | TRBD2 | . | TRBV24-1 | TGTGCCACCAGACCTTCGGGACTAGCATCCGAGACCCAGTTCTTC | CATRPSGLASETQFF
TRBJ2-7 | TRBD1 | many | TRBV10-3 | TGTGCCATACGGGACAGTTCCTACGAGCAGTACTTC | CAIRDSSYEQYF
TRBJ1-2 | . | . | TRBV2 | TGTGCCAGCAGTGAAGGCAGGGTGGATGGCTACACCTTC | CASSEGRVDGYTF
TRBJ2-7 | . | many | TRBV6-1 | TGTGCCAGCAGTCGAGGGATCTCCTACGAGCAGTACTTC | CASSRGISYEQYF
TRBJ2-7 | . | many | TRBV2 | TGTGCCAGCAGTGATCAATTACGAGCCCACGAGCAGTACTTC | CASSDQLRAHEQYF
TRBJ2-7 | TRBD1 | . | TRBV6-1 | TGTGCCAGCAGCCTAGGACAGGGGTCTCATTACGAGCAGTACTTC | CASSLGQGSHYEQYF
TRBJ2-3 | . | . | TRBV6-2/TRBV6-3 | TGTGCCAGCAGTTGTCCCCCCGGGGCGTTTACAGATACGCAGTATTTT | CASSCPPGAFTDTQYF
TRBJ2-7 | . | few | TRBV7-3 | TGTGCCAGCAGCCCCCTTCGACCCGTGACAGAAACATCCTACGAGCAGTACTTC | CASSPLRPVTETSYEQYF
TRBJ1-1 | . | many | TRBV19 | TGTGCCAGTAGTACCGACAACACTGAAGCTTTCTTT | CASSTDNTEAFF
TRBJ2-7 | TRBD2 | many | TRBV12-3/TRBV12-4 | TGTGCCAGCAGTGTTAGCGGGAGGGCCTATCAGTACGAGCAGTACTTC | CASSVSGRAYQYEQYF
TRBJ1-1 | . | many | TRBV19 | TGTGCCAGTAGTAAAGGCCAGATGAACACTGAAGCTTTCTTT | CASSKGQMNTEAFF